Each of the 24 T cell receptor beta chains below was sequenced from the same sample in a study of regulatory T cells in long-lasting Graves disease. Time point: newly diagnosed GD, antithyroid drugs for less than 3 months. Following extraction of RNA from PBMCs, that RNA was used to make the TCR library. HTBI primers from iRepertoire and Arm-PCR of CDR3 regions yielded the TCR beta libraries. TCRdb fed the multiplex PCR reads into MiXCR, producing one record per CDR3 protein. The data contain around 240,000 distinct CDR3 sequences, 18% of them seen just once; the ten biggest clones take up 12% to 15%. The same data also contributed to another study, on T cells in Graves' hyperthyroidism and ophthalmopathy.

The source material was peripheral blood mononuclear cells (PBMCs), sampled at new diagnosis, from a patient treated with antithyroid drugs. Receptors were obtained from a woman aged 25 to 45 with Graves disease.

This clonotype appeared many times. The rearrangement links TRBV9 to TRBJ2-3, with D uncertain. Germline V gene sequence: CDR1 SGDLS, CDR2 YYNGEE. The V and J ends lost 0 bases and 3 bases respectively, with 11 bases between them. The length of the CDR3 is 15 residues. The chain's CDR3 is CASSVEARTTDTQYF. CDR3 in DNA: TGTGCCAGCAGCGTAGAGGCACGTACGACAGATACGCAGTATTTT.

This clonotype was observed at least ten times. One end of the junction is discordant with germline, which a read error may explain. The J gene is TRBJ1-1, the V gene TRBV5-1, with a tentative D call TRBD1 (6 bases). The CDR3 consists of 15 residues. Germline V CDR1 and CDR2: SGHRS, YFSETQ. The CDR3: CASSPGQIQSNEAFF. CDR3 in DNA: TGTGCCAGCAGCCCCGGACAGATCCAAAGTAATGAAGCTTTCTTT.

The J gene is TRBJ2-3, the V gene TRBV29-1; 8 nucleotides agree with TRBD1. Germline V gene data show CDR1 as SQVTM and CDR2 as ANQGSEA. With V trimmed by 4 bases and J by 4 bases, 13 bases remained unmatched. This CDR3 is 16 amino acids long. The CDR3 region is CSVGPQGGLHSDTQYF. The CDR3 nucleotides read TGCAGCGTTGGCCCACAGGGGGGTTTGCATTCAGATACGCAGTATTTT.

There are many counts of this clonotype. This rearrangement joins TRBV7-2 to TRBJ2-1; 11 positions agree with TRBD1. V trimming: 2 bases; J trimming: 6 bases; junction bases outside the gene matches: 3. Germline CDR1 and CDR2: SGHTA and FQGNSA. The CDR3 totals 15 residues. CDR3 bases: TGTGCCAGCAGCTTATGGACAGGGGGCCGCAATGAGCAGTTCTTC. Translation: CASSLWTGGRNEQFF.

The chain carries TRBV7-9 and TRBJ1-5; D call uncertain. This CDR3 region has 14 residues. Trimming stripped 5 bases from V and 5 bases from J, with 13 bases between. Per germline, CDR1 SEHNR and CDR2 FQNEAQ (reference sequence). The CDR3 region is CASSPTWADQPQHF. In DNA, the CDR3 is TGTGCCAGCAGCCCGACGTGGGCAGATCAGCCCCAGCATTTT.

This sequence joins TRBV4-1 and TRBJ2-2, with 9 bases aligning to TRBD2. Germline V gene sequence: CDR1 MGHRA, CDR2 YSYEKL. V was clipped by 1 base and J by 2 bases; unmatched bases: 5. The CDR3 consists of 17 residues. In DNA form, the CDR3 reads TGCGCCAGCAGCCAAGCCTCGACTAGCGGAAACACCGGGGAGCTGTTTTTT. It translates to CASSQASTSGNTGELFF.

This clonotype was picked up many times. The junction shows a germline mismatch at one end, possibly a read error. This chain links TRBV6-5 with TRBJ2-2; 8 nucleotides align to TRBD1. The CDR3 has 15 amino acids. In germline, CDR1 is MNHEY, CDR2 SVGAGI. The CDR3 nucleotides read TGTGCCAGCAGTGACTCGAGACAGGGGTCCGGGGAGCTGTTTTTT. Protein product: CASSDSRQGSGELFF.

This clonotype has a count of ten or more. V is TRBV29-1 and J is TRBJ1-2; TRBD1 is a possible D gene (6 bases). CDR1 is SQVTM and CDR2 is ANQGSEA in the germline V gene. Trimming took off 3 bases at V and 8 bases at J, with 10 bases between the two ends. The CDR3 length is 11 residues. The CDR3 DNA reads as TGCAGCGTTGACTGGGGGCGAGGCTACACCTTC. Its protein is CSVDWGRGYTF.

V is TRBV18 and J is TRBJ1-3, with a possible D match to TRBD1 (6 bases). Per germline, CDR1 KGHSH and CDR2 LQKENI. V lost 0 bases, J lost 4 bases, and 10 bases lay in between. The CDR3 has 15 residues. The CDR3, as DNA: TGTGCCAGCTCACCACCGGGCAGGGGCGGAAACACCATATATTTT. It specifies CASSPPGRGGNTIYF. Combining the CDR3 with reference TRBV18 and TRBJ1-3 gives the whole variable domain NAGVMQNPRHLVRRRGQEARLRCSPMKGHSHVYWYRQLPEEGLKFMVYLQKENIIDESGMPKERFSAEFPKEGPSILRIQQVVRGDSAAYFCASSPPGRGGNTIYFGEGSWLTVV.

This clonotype was recorded at least ten times. The genes are TRBV3-1 and TRBJ1-4, with no clear D. Germline values: CDR1 LGHDT, CDR2 YNNKEL (reference sequence). V lost 0 bases to trimming and J lost 4 bases, with 9 bases between them. CDR3 length: 15 residues. CDR3 amino acids: CASSQDRSFNEKLFF. The CDR3 DNA is TGTGCCAGCAGCCAAGATAGGAGCTTTAATGAAAAACTGTTTTTT.

This clonotype was recorded a few times. The rearrangement links TRBV19 to TRBJ2-7, with TRBD1 identical over 11 bases. Germline CDR1 LNHDA, CDR2 SQIVND (reference sequence). V dropped 5 bases and J dropped 5; count of bases not matched to a gene: 8. The CDR3 consists of 15 residues. In DNA form, the CDR3 reads TGTGCCAGTAGTCCCGGGACAGGGGGTTTGAACGAGCAGTACTTC. Protein product: CASSPGTGGLNEQYF.

This clonotype occurred many times. The CDR3 DNA is TGTGCCAGCAGCCGAACCGGGACAGGGAGCACCGGGGAGCTGTTTTTT. The encoded protein is CASSRTGTGSTGELFF. The V gene is TRBV3-1, the J gene TRBJ2-2, with TRBD1 matching 9 bases. Germline assignment: CDR1 LGHDT and CDR2 YNNKEL (reference sequence). The CDR3 covers 16 residues. With 4 bases clipped from V and 4 bases from J, the junction kept 7 bases outside the gene matches.

This clonotype was observed at least ten times. V and J are TRBV2 and TRBJ1-5; TRBD1 matches at 9 bases. The CDR3 covers 14 residues. Trimming at V came to 6 bases and at J to 9 bases, leaving 9 bases not matched to a gene. Germline-derived CDR1 and CDR2 are SNHLY and FYNNEI. CDR3 loop: CASRPGQGSRPQHF. CDR3 DNA: TGTGCCAGCAGGCCGGGACAGGGTTCACGGCCCCAGCATTTT.

This clonotype was picked up many times. The chain carries TRBV11-2 and TRBJ2-7, with TRBD1 identical over 7 bases. The CDR3 contains 18 residues. Germline assignment: CDR1 SGHAT and CDR2 FQNNGV. J gave up 2 bases and V 4 bases, and 17 bases lay outside the gene matches. The CDR3 DNA follows: TGTGCCAGCAGCTCCTTGAGGGGCCAAAAGGGACAGACCTACGAGCAGTACTTC. Translation: CASSSLRGQKGQTYEQYF.

About this clonotype itself: One end of the junction fails to match germline, which may point to a read error. The chain links TRBV2 to TRBJ1-1; D remains unclear. The CDR3 length is 9 residues. Per the germline V gene, CDR1 is SNHLY and CDR2 is FYNNEI. The CDR3 loop is CASRPINIF. DNA for the CDR3: TGTGCCAGCCGGCCCATAAACATCTTT.

As to this clonotype: A much larger clone differs by one base, so this may be a read error. The chain uses TRBV7-9 and TRBJ2-1; the D is unclear. Trimming cost V 5 bases and J 0 bases, with 11 bases left between them. This CDR3 spans 15 amino acids. CDR1 is SEHNR, CDR2 FQNEAQ, per germline (reference sequence). CDR3 nucleotide sequence: TGTGCCAGCAGCCGGGCGCTGAGCTCCTACAATGAGCAGTTCTTC. This encodes CASSRALSSYNEQFF.

This clonotype came up many times. The gene calls are TRBV12-3 or TRBV12-4 and TRBJ2-5, with D perhaps TRBD1 or TRBD2 (5 bases each). V was trimmed by 3 bases and J by 4 bases, leaving 9 bases between them. The CDR3 totals 13 residues. The CDR3 loop reads CASSLQGRETQYF. Here the CDR3 DNA reads TGTGCCAGCAGTTTGCAGGGACGAGAGACCCAGTACTTC.

This chain uses TRBV20-1 with TRBJ2-2; weak D call: TRBD2 (6 bases). V was trimmed by 4 bases and J by 6 bases, leaving 12 bases between them. Germline-derived CDR1 and CDR2 are DFQATT and SNEGSKA (reference sequence). The CDR3 contains 13 residues. The CDR3 DNA follows: TGCAGTGCTACGGGGGAATGGTCCGGGGAGCTGTTTTTT. This codes for CSATGEWSGELFF.

This clonotype was counted between two and nine times. V usage is TRBV9 and J usage is TRBJ2-2; 7 bases are shared with TRBD1. Germline loops: CDR1 SGDLS, CDR2 YYNGEE. CDR3 size: 14 residues. V was clipped by 3 bases and J by 4 bases; unmatched bases: 3. CDR3: CASSGNRGTGELFF. The CDR3 nucleotides are TGTGCCAGCAGCGGAAACAGGGGCACCGGGGAGCTGTTTTTT.

This clonotype was picked up many times. This chain uses TRBV7-8 with TRBJ1-4; D ambiguous. The CDR3 is made up of 14 amino acids. Germline lookup yields CDR1 SGHVS and CDR2 FQNEAQ. Trimming shortened V by 5 bases and J by 8 bases, and 15 bases separated the two germline ends. The CDR3 protein is CASSRTSGEEKLFF. The CDR3 DNA follows: TGTGCCAGCAGCCGGACCTCAGGAGAGGAAAAACTGTTTTTT.

In this sample, this clonotype turned up many times. CDR3 amino acids: CATSDGSYNEQFF. The DNA of the CDR3 is TGTGCCACCAGTGATGGCTCCTACAATGAGCAGTTCTTC. The chain joins TRBV24-1 to TRBJ2-1; no definite D call. CDR1 is KGHDR, CDR2 SFDVKD, per germline. The V end lost 3 bases, the J end lost 0 bases, and 2 bases lay between the germline ends. The CDR3 is 13 residues long.

In its sample, this clonotype was seen many times. The V call is TRBV20-1, the J call TRBJ1-4, with TRBD1 as a possible D gene (6 bases). The length of the CDR3 is 13 residues. With 6 bases removed from V and 6 bases from J, the gap between germline ends came to 14 bases. CDR1 is DFQATT and CDR2 is SNEGSKA in the germline V gene (reference sequence). DNA for the CDR3: TGCAGTGCCGTCGGGGCAGGGGATGAAAAACTGTTTTTT. As protein: CSAVGAGDEKLFF.

To note about this clonotype: Since a far larger clone is one base different, this is likely a read error. J is TRBJ2-3 and V is TRBV11-2, with 9 bases identical to TRBD2. J was trimmed by 7 bases and V by 7 bases; bases with no gene match: 6. The CDR3 has 13 amino acids. Germline V gene lookup returns CDR1 SGHAT and CDR2 FQNNGV. CDR3 in amino acids: CASNSGTSYTQYF. CDR3 coding DNA: TGTGCCAGCAACTCCGGGACTAGCTATACGCAGTATTTT.

In this sample, this clonotype turned up a few times. A clone one base away is much larger, so this may be a read error. The gene calls are TRBV9 and TRBJ1-2; perhaps TRBD1 as D (6 bases). The CDR3 contains 16 residues. CDR1 and CDR2 from the germline V gene are SGDLS and YYNGEE. The CDR3 DNA follows: TGTGCCAGCAGCCCCTCGGGGGCTTTTGGTGACTATGACTACACCTTC. It encodes CASSPSGAFGDYDYTF.